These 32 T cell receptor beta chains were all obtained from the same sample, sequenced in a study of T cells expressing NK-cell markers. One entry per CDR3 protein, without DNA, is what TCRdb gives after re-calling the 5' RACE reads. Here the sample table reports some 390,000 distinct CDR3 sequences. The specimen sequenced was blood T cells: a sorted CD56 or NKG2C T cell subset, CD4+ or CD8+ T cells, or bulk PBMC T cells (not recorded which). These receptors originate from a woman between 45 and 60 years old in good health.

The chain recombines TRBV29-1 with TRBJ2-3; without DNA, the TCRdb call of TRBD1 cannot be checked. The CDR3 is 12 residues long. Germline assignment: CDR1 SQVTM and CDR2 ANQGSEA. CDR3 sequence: CSVEVAMDTLNF.

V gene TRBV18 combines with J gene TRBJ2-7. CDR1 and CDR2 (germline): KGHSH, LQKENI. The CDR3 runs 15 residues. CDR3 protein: CASSPPMAATYEQYF.

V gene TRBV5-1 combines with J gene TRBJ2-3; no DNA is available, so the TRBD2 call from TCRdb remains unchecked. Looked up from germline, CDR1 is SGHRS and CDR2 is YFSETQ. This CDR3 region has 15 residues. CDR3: CASVIGGEVTDTQYF.

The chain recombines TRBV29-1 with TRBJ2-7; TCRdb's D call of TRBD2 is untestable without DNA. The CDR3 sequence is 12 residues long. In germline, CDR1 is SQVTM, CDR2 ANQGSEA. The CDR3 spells CSVSLGRPEQYF.

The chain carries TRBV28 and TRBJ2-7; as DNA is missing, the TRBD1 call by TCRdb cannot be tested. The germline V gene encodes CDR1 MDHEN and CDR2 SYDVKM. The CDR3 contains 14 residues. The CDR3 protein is CASSLWGAGYEQYF. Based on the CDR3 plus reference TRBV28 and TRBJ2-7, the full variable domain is DVKVTQSSRYLVKRTGEKVFLECVQDMDHENMFWYRQDPGLGLRLIYFSYDVKMKEKGDIPEGYSVSREKKERFSLILESASTNQTSMYLCASSLWGAGYEQYFGPGTRLTVT.

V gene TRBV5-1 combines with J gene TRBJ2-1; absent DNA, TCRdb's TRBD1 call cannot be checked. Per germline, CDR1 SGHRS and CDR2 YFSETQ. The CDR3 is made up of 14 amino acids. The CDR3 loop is CASRGVASYNEQFF. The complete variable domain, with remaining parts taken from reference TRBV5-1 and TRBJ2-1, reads KAGVTQTPRYLIKTRGQQVTLSCSPISGHRSVSWYQQTPGQGLQFLFEYFSETQRNKGNFPGRFSGRQFSNSRSEMNVSTLELGDSALYLCASRGVASYNEQFFGPGTRLTVL.

The CDR3 sequence is CASSQRARTSGATDTQYF. The chain joins TRBV4-2 to TRBJ2-3; TCRdb calls TRBD2, which cannot be checked without DNA. The CDR3 consists of 18 residues. CDR1 is LGHNA and CDR2 is YNFKEQ in the germline V gene.

CDR3 loop: CAISESISPTDTQYF. This chain joins TRBV10-3 and TRBJ2-3. Germline V gene data show CDR1 as ENHRY and CDR2 as SYGVKD. This CDR3 region has 15 residues.

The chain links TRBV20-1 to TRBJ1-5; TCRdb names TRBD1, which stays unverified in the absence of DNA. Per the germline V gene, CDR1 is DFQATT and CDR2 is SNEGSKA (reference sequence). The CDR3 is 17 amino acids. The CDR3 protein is CSAVPYRRGQSNQPQHF.

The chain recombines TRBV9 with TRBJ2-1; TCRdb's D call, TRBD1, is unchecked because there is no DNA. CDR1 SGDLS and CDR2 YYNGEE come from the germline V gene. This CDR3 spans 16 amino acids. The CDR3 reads CASSGSMAPWSNEQFF.

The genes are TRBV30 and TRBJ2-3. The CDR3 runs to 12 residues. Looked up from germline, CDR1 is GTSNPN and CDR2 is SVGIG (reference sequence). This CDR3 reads CAWSAQRDTQYF.

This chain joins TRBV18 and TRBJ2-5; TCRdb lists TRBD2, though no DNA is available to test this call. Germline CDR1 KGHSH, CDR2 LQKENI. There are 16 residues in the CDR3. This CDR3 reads CASSPISSSPAETQYF.

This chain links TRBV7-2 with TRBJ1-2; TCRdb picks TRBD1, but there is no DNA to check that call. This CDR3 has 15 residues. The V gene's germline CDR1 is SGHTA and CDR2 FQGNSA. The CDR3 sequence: CASSLTGGNNYGYTF.

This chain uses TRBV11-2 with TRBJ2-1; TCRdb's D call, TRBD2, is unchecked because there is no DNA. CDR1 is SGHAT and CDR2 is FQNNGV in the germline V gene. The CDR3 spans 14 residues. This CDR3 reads CASRLLAGGPAQFF.

The CDR3 sequence is CSVETSGRRYEQYF. The genes are TRBV29-1 and TRBJ2-7; checking the TCRdb D call of TRBD2 is not possible without DNA. From germline, CDR1 is SQVTM and CDR2 ANQGSEA. The CDR3 is made up of 14 amino acids.

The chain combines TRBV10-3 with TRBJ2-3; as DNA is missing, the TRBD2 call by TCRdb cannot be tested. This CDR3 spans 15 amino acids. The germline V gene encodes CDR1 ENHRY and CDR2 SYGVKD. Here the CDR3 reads CAILRDSGSTDTQYF.

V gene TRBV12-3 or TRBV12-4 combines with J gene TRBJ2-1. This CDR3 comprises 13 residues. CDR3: CASSLVELNEQFF.

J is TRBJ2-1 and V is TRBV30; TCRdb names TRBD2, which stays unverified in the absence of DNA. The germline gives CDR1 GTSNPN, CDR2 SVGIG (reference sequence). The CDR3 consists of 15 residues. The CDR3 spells CAWSRLAGPYNEQFF.

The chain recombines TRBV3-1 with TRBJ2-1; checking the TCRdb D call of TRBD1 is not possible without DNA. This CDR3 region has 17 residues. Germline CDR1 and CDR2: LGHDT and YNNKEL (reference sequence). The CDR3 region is CASSQEAPHHSYNEQFF.

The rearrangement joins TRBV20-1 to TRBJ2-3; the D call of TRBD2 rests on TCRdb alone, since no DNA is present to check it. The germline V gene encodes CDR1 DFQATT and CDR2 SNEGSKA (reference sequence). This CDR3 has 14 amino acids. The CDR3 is CSARDLRTDYTQYF.

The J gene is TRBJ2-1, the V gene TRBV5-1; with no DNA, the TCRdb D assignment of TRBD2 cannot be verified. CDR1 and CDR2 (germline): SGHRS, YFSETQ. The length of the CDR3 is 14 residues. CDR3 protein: CASSVTSGDNEQFF. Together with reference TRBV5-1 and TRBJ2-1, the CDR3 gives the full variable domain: KAGVTQTPRYLIKTRGQQVTLSCSPISGHRSVSWYQQTPGQGLQFLFEYFSETQRNKGNFPGRFSGRQFSNSRSEMNVSTLELGDSALYLCASSVTSGDNEQFFGPGTRLTVL.

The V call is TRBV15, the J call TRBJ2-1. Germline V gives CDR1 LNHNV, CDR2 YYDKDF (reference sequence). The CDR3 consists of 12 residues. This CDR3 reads CATKDLENEQFF.

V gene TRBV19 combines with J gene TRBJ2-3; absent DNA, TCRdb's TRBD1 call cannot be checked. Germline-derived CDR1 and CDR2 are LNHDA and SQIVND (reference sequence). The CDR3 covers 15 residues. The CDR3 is CASRRQARSADTQYF.

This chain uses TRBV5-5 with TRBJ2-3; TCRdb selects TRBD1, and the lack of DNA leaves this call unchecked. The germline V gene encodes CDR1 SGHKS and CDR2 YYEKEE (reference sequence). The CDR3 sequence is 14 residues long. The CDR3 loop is CASSLGLREDTQYF.

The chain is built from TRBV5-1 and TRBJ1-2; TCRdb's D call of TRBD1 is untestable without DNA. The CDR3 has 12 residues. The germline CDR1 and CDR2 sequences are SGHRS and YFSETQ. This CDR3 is CASSLGGNGYTF.

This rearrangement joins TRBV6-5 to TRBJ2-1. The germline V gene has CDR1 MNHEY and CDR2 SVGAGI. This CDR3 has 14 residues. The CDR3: CASSWRGSYNEQFF.

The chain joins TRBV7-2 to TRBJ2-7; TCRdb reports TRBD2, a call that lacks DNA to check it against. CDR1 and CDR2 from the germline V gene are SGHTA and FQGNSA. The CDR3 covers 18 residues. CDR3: CASSFPTSGRYVPYEQYF.

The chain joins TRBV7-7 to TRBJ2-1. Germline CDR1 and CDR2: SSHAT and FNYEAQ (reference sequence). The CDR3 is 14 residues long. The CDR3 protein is CASSLDGSNDEQFF.

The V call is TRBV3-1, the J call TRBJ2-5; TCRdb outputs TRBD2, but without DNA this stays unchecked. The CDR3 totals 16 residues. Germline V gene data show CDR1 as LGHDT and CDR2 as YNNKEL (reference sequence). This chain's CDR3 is CASSHKRAGGQETQYF.

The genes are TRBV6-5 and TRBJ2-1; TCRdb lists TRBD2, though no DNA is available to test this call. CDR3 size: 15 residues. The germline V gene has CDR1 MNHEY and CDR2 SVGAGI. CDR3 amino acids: CASSYFGLADNEQFF.

This CDR3 is CASGSDSSGNTIYF. V usage is TRBV12-5 and J usage is TRBJ1-3. Looked up from germline, CDR1 is LGHNT and CDR2 is FRNRAP. The CDR3 has 14 amino acids.

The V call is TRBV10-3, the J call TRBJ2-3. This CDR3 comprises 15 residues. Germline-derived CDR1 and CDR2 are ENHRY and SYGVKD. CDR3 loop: CAIGSKVSESDTQYF.